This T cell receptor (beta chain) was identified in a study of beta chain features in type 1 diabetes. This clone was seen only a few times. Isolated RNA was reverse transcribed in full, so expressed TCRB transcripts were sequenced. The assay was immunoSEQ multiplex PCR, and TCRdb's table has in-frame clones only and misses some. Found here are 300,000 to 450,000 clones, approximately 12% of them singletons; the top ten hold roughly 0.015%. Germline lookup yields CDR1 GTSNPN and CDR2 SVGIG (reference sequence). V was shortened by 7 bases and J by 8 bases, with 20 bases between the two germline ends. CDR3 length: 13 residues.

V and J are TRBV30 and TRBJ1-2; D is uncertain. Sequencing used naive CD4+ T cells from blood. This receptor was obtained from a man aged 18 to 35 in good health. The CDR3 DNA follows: TGTGCCTCGGAGGGTTTTCGGAGTAGAGGCTACACCTTC. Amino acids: CASEGFRSRGYTF.